A single sample gave rise to the 30 T cell receptor beta chains below, sequenced in a study of blood T cell repertoires in COVID-19. Clones were sequenced by immunoSEQ multiplex PCR, and TCRdb holds only the in-frame ones, with some missing. The sample records around 140,000 clones, around 80% being singletons. The sequenced material came from PBMCs or T cells enriched from blood (not recorded which). The receptor source for this set is a man aged 40-49 years with acute COVID-19.

This clone was detected a few times. V and J are TRBV7-2 and TRBJ1-1, with a tentative D call TRBD1 (6 bases). Germline CDR1 SGHTA, CDR2 FQGNSA. V was clipped by 2 bases and J by 5 bases, with 9 bases between them. The CDR3 is made up of 13 amino acids. The CDR3 spells CASSLRGFTEAFF. The CDR3 DNA is TGTGCCAGCAGCTTAAGGGGGTTTACTGAAGCTTTCTTT.

The chain carries TRBV11-2 and TRBJ2-1; the match to TRBD2 covers 14 bases. The germline CDR1 and CDR2 sequences are SGHAT and FQNNGV. V lost 5 bases to trimming and J lost 7 bases; unmatched junction nucleotides: 4. The CDR3 is made up of 15 amino acids. This CDR3 is CASSPTSGRENEQFF. As DNA, the CDR3 is TGTGCCAGCAGCCCGACTAGCGGGAGGGAGAATGAGCAGTTCTTC.

This rearrangement joins TRBV6-5 to TRBJ1-6, with 7 bases matching TRBD1. Germline V gene data show CDR1 as MNHEY and CDR2 as SVGAGI. The V and J ends lost 7 bases and 6 bases, in that order; junction bases with no gene match: 6. The CDR3 loop spans 14 amino acids. The CDR3 protein is CASTQDRFNSPLHF. CDR3 DNA: TGTGCCAGCACCCAGGACAGGTTTAATTCACCCCTCCACTTT.

This clone has a handful of counts. The chain uses TRBV21-1 and TRBJ2-7; the table's D gene call, TRBD2, was not cross checked with the DNA. TRBV21-1 is a documented pseudogene. This CDR3 is 10 amino acids long. CDR3 residues: CASSKARGPF. CDR3 DNA sequence: TGTGCCAGCAGCAAAGCGAGAGGGCCCTTC.

Only a few counts were recorded for this clone. This chain uses TRBV11-1 with TRBJ1-2, with 8 bases fitting TRBD1. With V trimmed by 4 bases and J by 7 bases, 5 bases remained unmatched. The CDR3 covers 13 residues. Germline CDR1 SGHAT, CDR2 FQDESV (reference sequence). The CDR3: CASSSSGGGGYTF. DNA for the CDR3: TGTGCCAGCAGCTCATCAGGGGGCGGTGGCTACACCTTC.

CDR3 DNA: TGTGCCAGCAGCCAAGGCACGGGACTAGCGGGGGGCGAGCAGTACTTC. As protein: CASSQGTGLAGGEQYF. The chain recombines TRBV3-1 (or the pseudogene TRBV3-2) with TRBJ2-7; 15 bases agree with TRBD2. This CDR3 has 16 residues. The ends lost 1 base at V and 6 bases at J; junction bases unmatched: 4. Germline V gene data show CDR1 as LGHDT and CDR2 as YNNKEL (reference sequence).

This clone has a handful of counts. The rearrangement links TRBV5-8 to TRBJ1-2; 8 bases line up with TRBD1. The V gene end was trimmed by 5 bases and the J gene end by 6 bases; junction bases not matched to a gene: 12. The germline CDR1 and CDR2 sequences are SGHTS and YDEGEE. The CDR3 totals 15 residues. CDR3 DNA sequence: TGTGCCAGCAGTCCCGGACAGGGTTCGTGGAATGGCTACACCTTC. Translation gives CASSPGQGSWNGYTF.

V is TRBV7-6 and J is TRBJ1-3; 8 bases agree with TRBD1. V lost 5 bases, J lost 0 bases, and 9 bases stayed unmatched. The CDR3 totals 17 residues. CDR1 and CDR2 (germline): SGHVS, FNYEAQ. CDR3 sequence (DNA): TGTGCCAGCAGCGCCTATCCCGGGACAGGCTCTGGAAACACCATATATTTT. It translates to CASSAYPGTGSGNTIYF. The full variable domain, with the rest looked up from reference TRBV7-6 and TRBJ1-3, is GAGVSQSPRYKVTKRGQDVALRCDPISGHVSLYWYRQALGQGPEFLTYFNYEAQQDKSGLPNDRFSAERPEGSISTLTIQRTEQRDSAMYRCASSAYPGTGSGNTIYFGEGSWLTVV.

Details on this clone: Other nucleotide sequences in the sample specify the same CDR3. The chain links TRBV27 to TRBJ1-1; D gene unclear. The germline V and J ends were trimmed by 6 bases and 1 base, with 9 bases remaining between them. This CDR3 region has 13 residues. From germline, CDR1 is MNHEY and CDR2 SMNVEV (reference sequence). CDR3 in amino acids: CASSLKPNTEAFF. The CDR3 bases are TGTGCCAGCAGCCTGAAGCCGAACACTGAAGCTTTCTTT.

This sequence joins TRBV10-1 and TRBJ1-1, with TRBD1 matching 7 bases. CDR1 is WNHNN and CDR2 is SYGVQD in the germline V gene (reference sequence). J was trimmed by 2 bases and V by 3 bases; bases with no gene match: 6. CDR3 length: 15 amino acids. The CDR3 is CASSEGGSGNTEAFF. As DNA, the CDR3 is TGCGCCAGCAGTGAAGGGGGCTCGGGAAACACTGAAGCTTTCTTT.

The rearrangement links TRBV29-1 to TRBJ1-2, with unresolved D. The CDR3 has 14 residues. Trimming removed 4 bases from V and 1 base from J, with 13 bases in between. CDR1 is SQVTM, CDR2 ANQGSEA, per germline. CDR3 region: CSVGSDSNNYGYTF. The DNA of the CDR3 is TGCAGCGTTGGGTCAGACTCAAATAACTATGGCTACACCTTC.

The CDR3 loop reads CASSKRDTPSSLHF. Here the CDR3 DNA reads TGTGCCAGTAGTAAACGGGACACTCCGTCGAGCCTCCACTTT. The chain couples TRBV19 to TRBJ1-6; a possible D gene is TRBD1 (6 bases). Germline CDR1 is LNHDA and CDR2 is SQIVND (reference sequence). Trimming left V 4 bases short and J 15 bases short, with 19 bases between. The CDR3 spans 14 residues.

This clone was seen only a few times. The gene calls are TRBV15 and TRBJ1-3; 7 bases agree with TRBD1. J gave up 0 bases and V 4 bases, and 6 bases lay outside the gene matches. The CDR3 has 16 amino acids. Per the germline V gene, CDR1 is LNHNV and CDR2 is YYDKDF (reference sequence). The CDR3 here is CATSTGQMISGNTIYF. The CDR3 DNA reads as TGTGCCACCAGCACGGGACAGATGATCTCTGGAAACACCATATATTTT.

The chain carries TRBV5-1 and TRBJ1-2; 8 nucleotides match TRBD1. The ends lost 4 bases at V and 2 bases at J; junction bases unmatched: 4. Germline V lookup: CDR1 SGHRS, CDR2 YFSETQ. The CDR3 totals 14 residues. The CDR3 region is CASSVGQANYGYTF. The CDR3 nucleotides read TGCGCCAGCAGCGTGGGACAGGCCAACTATGGCTACACCTTC.

CDR3 nucleotide sequence: TGCGCCAGCAGTGTCCAAGGACAGCAATACCAAGAGACCCAGTACTTC. Protein sequence: CASSVQGQQYQETQYF. The rearrangement uses TRBV5-1 and TRBJ2-5, with D possibly matching TRBD1 (6 bases). From germline, CDR1 is SGHRS and CDR2 YFSETQ. This CDR3 has 16 residues. V was cut by 5 bases and J by 0 bases, with 17 bases left in between.

This clone was counted a few times. The chain has TRBV27 and TRBJ2-7; D remains unclear. Deletions cut 0 bases from V and 6 bases from J, with 3 bases between. This CDR3 comprises 11 residues. Germline assignment: CDR1 MNHEY and CDR2 SMNVEV (reference sequence). This chain's CDR3 is CASSLSREQYF. CDR3 DNA: TGTGCCAGCAGTTTATCGCGCGAGCAGTACTTC.

The rearrangement joins TRBV15 to TRBJ2-5; 14 nucleotides line up with TRBD2. Germline CDR1 LNHNV, CDR2 YYDKDF (reference sequence). CDR3 length: 18 residues. V lost 5 bases and J lost 5; bases outside the gene matches: 13. The CDR3 DNA reads as TGTGCCACCAGCCGGACAGGGACTAGCGGGAGTCTTAAGGAGACCCAGTACTTC. It encodes CATSRTGTSGSLKETQYF. The full variable domain, rest sourced from reference TRBV15 and TRBJ2-5, is DAMVIQNPRYQVTQFGKPVTLSCSQTLNHNVMYWYQQKSSQAPKLLFHYYDKDFNNEADTPDNFQSRRPNTSFCFLDIRSPGLGDTAMYLCATSRTGTSGSLKETQYFGPGTRLLVL.

The genes are TRBV24-1 and TRBJ1-1, with TRBD1 matching 7 bases. This CDR3 is 13 amino acids long. Trimming removed 7 bases from V and 5 bases from J; junction bases left unmatched: 6. Germline V gene lookup returns CDR1 KGHDR and CDR2 SFDVKD. The CDR3 protein is CATRAGGRTEAFF. CDR3 sequence (DNA): TGTGCCACCAGGGCAGGGGGTCGTACTGAAGCTTTCTTT.

The V and J genes are TRBV2 and TRBJ1-4, with TRBD1 identical over 8 bases. The CDR3 is 14 residues long. J gave up 8 bases and V 6 bases, and 8 bases lay outside the gene matches. Germline V gene sequence: CDR1 SNHLY, CDR2 FYNNEI. The CDR3 loop is CASSQTGAKEKLFF. The CDR3, as DNA: TGTGCCAGCAGCCAGACAGGGGCAAAAGAAAAACTGTTTTTT.

The chain is built from TRBV5-4 and TRBJ2-7; 8 positions match TRBD2. Germline V gives CDR1 SGHNT, CDR2 YYREEE (reference sequence). The CDR3 totals 15 residues. V dropped 4 bases and J dropped 3; count of bases not matched to a gene: 9. CDR3 sequence: CASSPPTSGSYEQYF. The CDR3 nucleotides read TGTGCCAGCAGCCCTCCTACTAGCGGAAGCTACGAGCAGTACTTC.

V is TRBV3-1 (or the pseudogene TRBV3-2) and J is TRBJ2-7, with D uncertain. Germline V gene lookup returns CDR1 LGHDT and CDR2 YNNKEL (reference sequence). Trimming shortened V by 5 bases and J by 2 bases, and 7 bases separated the two germline ends. CDR3 length: 12 amino acids. CDR3 region: CASSSRTYEQYF. In DNA form, the CDR3 reads TGTGCCAGCAGCTCTAGGACCTACGAGCAGTACTTC.

The chain links TRBV5-6 to TRBJ2-5, with D possibly being TRBD2 (6 bases). In germline, CDR1 is SGHDT, CDR2 YYEEEE. V was shortened by 3 bases and J by 4 bases, with 13 bases between the two germline ends. This CDR3 contains 14 residues. CDR3 sequence: CASSSGTFPETQYF. In DNA form, the CDR3 reads TGTGCCAGCAGCTCCGGGACTTTCCCAGAGACCCAGTACTTC.

The chain has TRBV9 and TRBJ2-7, with TRBD2 matching 14 bases. Trimming removed 3 bases from V and 5 bases from J; junction bases left unmatched: 4. The CDR3 sequence is 15 residues long. Germline V gene lookup returns CDR1 SGDLS and CDR2 YYNGEE. The DNA for the CDR3 is TGTGCCAGCAGCGCGGGACTAGCGGGAGTAGACGAGCAGTACTTC. Protein sequence: CASSAGLAGVDEQYF.

This chain uses TRBV7-9 with TRBJ2-3; TRBD2 matches 11 bases. V was pared by 7 bases and J by 5 bases, with 5 bases of the junction left unmatched. The length of the CDR3 is 14 residues. The germline gives CDR1 SEHNR, CDR2 FQNEAQ (reference sequence). CDR3 sequence (DNA): TGTGCCAGCACCCTAGCGGGAGGAAAAGATACGCAGTATTTT. Its translation is CASTLAGGKDTQYF.

The chain recombines TRBV9 with TRBJ1-6, with TRBD1 matching over 10 bases. This CDR3 is built from 15 residues. Germline values: CDR1 SGDLS, CDR2 YYNGEE. Trimming removed 3 bases from V and 7 bases from J; junction bases left unmatched: 4. Written as DNA, the CDR3 is TGTGCCAGCAGCGCGGGACAGGGGAAGAATTCACCCCTCCACTTT. This gives the protein CASSAGQGKNSPLHF.

The V gene is TRBV19, the J gene TRBJ1-2; TRBD1 matches 7 bases. Germline V lookup: CDR1 LNHDA, CDR2 SQIVND (reference sequence). This CDR3 has 13 amino acids. J gave up 8 bases and V 2 bases, and 5 bases lay outside the gene matches. The CDR3 is CASSINQGEGYTF. The CDR3 region has the DNA TGTGCCAGTAGTATAAATCAGGGGGAAGGCTACACCTTC.

J is TRBJ2-4 and V is TRBV7-2, with D possibly TRBD1 on 7 matching bases. V was shortened by 4 bases and J by 7 bases, with 14 bases between the two germline ends. The CDR3 runs to 14 residues. Germline loops: CDR1 SGHTA, CDR2 FQGNSA. The DNA for the CDR3 is TGTGCCAGCAGCTCGACAGGGACTGATAACATTCAGTACTTC. Translated: CASSSTGTDNIQYF. Supplemented by reference TRBV7-2 and TRBJ2-4, the full variable domain reads GAGVSQSPSNKVTEKGKDVELRCDPISGHTALYWYRQSLGQGLEFLIYFQGNSAPDKSGLPSDRFSAERTGGSVSTLTIQRTQQEDSAVYLCASSSTGTDNIQYFGAGTRLSVL.

V and J are TRBV7-3 and TRBJ1-1; 7 bases are a match to TRBD1. Germline values: CDR1 SGHTA, CDR2 FQGTGA. With 5 bases clipped from V and 1 base from J, the junction kept 4 bases outside the gene matches. The CDR3 length is 14 residues. CDR3 bases: TGTGCCAGCAGCCCTAGACAGGGGAACACTGAAGCTTTCTTT. This sequence encodes CASSPRQGNTEAFF.

This clone has more than one count but fewer than ten. This CDR3 reads CASSQESANTGELFF. The CDR3 nucleotides read TGTGCCAGCAGCCAAGAAAGCGCGAACACCGGGGAGCTGTTTTTT. The J gene is TRBJ2-2, the V gene TRBV4-2; the D is unclear. V shed 0 bases and J shed 0 bases, with 5 bases lying between them. Germline values: CDR1 LGHNA, CDR2 YNFKEQ. The CDR3 length is 15 residues.

The chain links TRBV4-1 to TRBJ1-1; D remains ambiguous. The CDR3 totals 14 residues. Trimming left V 1 base short and J 9 bases short, with 15 bases between. Germline CDR1 and CDR2: MGHRA and YSYEKL. The CDR3 here is CASSQGNRVPKAFF. CDR3 bases: TGCGCCAGCAGCCAAGGGAACCGGGTGCCCAAAGCTTTCTTT.